This note documents a single T cell receptor beta chain sequence. This specimen comes from a study of blood T cell repertoires in COVID-19. Across the whole study: PBMCs, B-cell-depleted T cells, or T cells provided the cDNA or gDNA that made up the material.

This table comes from immunoSEQ multiplex PCR, and its TCRdb copy is limited to in-frame clones, with some not included. The sample yields 150,000 to 160,000 clones, about 80% seen once. Seattle patients were enrolled during active infection and followed longitudinally. The sequenced material came from peripheral blood. The TCR sequence derives from a woman aged 55-75 years with COVID-19, enrolled during active disease.

CDR3 residues: CASSPADRANTEAFF. The CDR3, as DNA: TGTGCCAGCAGCCCAGCTGACAGGGCTAACACTGAAGCTTTCTTT. The chain couples TRBV7-8 to TRBJ1-1; 7 bases are shared with TRBD1. Germline V gene data show CDR1 as SGHVS and CDR2 as FQNEAQ. CDR3 length: 15 residues. Trimming removed 5 bases from V and 2 bases from J; junction bases left unmatched: 8. The full variable domain, rest sourced from reference TRBV7-8 and TRBJ1-1, is GAGVSQSPRYKVAKRGQDVALRCDPISGHVSLFWYQQALGQGPEFLTYFQNEAQLDKSGLPSDRFFAERPEGSVSTLKIQRTQQEDSAVYLCASSPADRANTEAFFGQGTRLTVV.